This TCR beta chain was identified during a study of cytotoxic CD8 clonotypes in ibrutinib-treated CLL. The overall study: Response samples followed a median around 11 months of treatment, range 6 to 36.

The CDR3 runs to 15 residues. Trimming took 4 bases from V and 3 from J; bases not matched to a gene: 3. The germline CDR1 and CDR2 sequences are KGHSH and LQKENI. Targeted sequencing depth ranged from 1 in 200,000 to 1 in 1 million T cells. The method was immunoSEQ multiplex PCR; TCRdb's version includes in-frame clones alone and lacks a portion of them. Of 250,000 to 350,000 clones in the sample, 76% were seen once. The chain has TRBV18 and TRBJ2-7; 13 bases map to TRBD2. This TCR derives from a human donor with chronic lymphocytic leukemia. The sequences come from PBMCs, collected at disease progression, from a patient treated with ibrutinib. The CDR3, as DNA: TGTGCCAGCTCACGTAGGACTAGCGGGAGCTACGAGCAGTACTTC. Amino acid sequence: CASSRRTSGSYEQYF.